A selection of T cell receptor beta chains follows, all from one sample in a study of neoadjuvant anti-PD-1 for oral cavity cancer. Here immunoSEQ multiplex PCR was the method, and the copy in TCRdb shows in-frame clones only, minus some. Here the sample spans 20,000 to 25,000 clones, more than 35% being singletons. The material sequenced was tumor tissue, taken after nivolumab (anti-PD-1) treatment. The receptors originated from a person aged 40-85 years with oral cavity squamous cell carcinoma. Each CDR3 is given with its conserved first and last residue.

>TRBJ1-2|TRBV15
CATSRGTWGALSGYTF
>TRBJ2-7|TRBV19
CASSKRLANSYEQYF
>TRBJ1-3|TRBV11-2
CASSLERGLDTIYF
>TRBJ1-2|TRBV19
CAIGQGEVHGYTF
>TRBJ1-2|TRBV6-6
CASSYHNRGANYGYTF
>TRBJ2-1|TRBV2
CASSELRGGGNEQFF
>TRBJ2-2|TRBV11-3
CASSLRQGASGELFF
>TRBJ2-7|TRBV5-6
CASSLVGQGSYEQYF
>TRBJ1-3|TRBV4-3
CASSSQVGSGNTIYF
>TRBJ1-5|TRBV18
CASSPQGAGQPQHF
>TRBJ2-7|TRBV28
CASSLTYEQYF
>TRBJ1-1|TRBV10-3
CAITRDGNTEAFF
>TRBJ2-2|TRBV11-3
CASSPYRNTGELFF
>TRBJ2-3|TRBV6-5
CASTAAGGWTGTQYF
>TRBJ1-2|TRBV29-1
CSVPAQGVSGYTF
>TRBJ2-7|TRBV21-1
CASSKIGKEGLILYEQYF
>TRBJ2-5|TRBV7-2
CASSSQGYSRGRETQYF
>TRBJ1-4|TRBV30
CAWSPGQGAAGGKLFF
>TRBJ1-2|TRBV7-2
CASSLGPLFPLHYGYTF